This T cell receptor (beta chain) stems from a study of cytomegalovirus exposure and HLA in healthy donors (dated by TCRdb to the late 2010s). Background on the whole study: According to an earlier analysis of 587 of the donors, some 180 million T cells yielded 95 million to 140 million unique TCR beta sequences and about 300 Gb of sequence data. In a later genetic analysis, genome-wide SNP genotypes for about three fifths of the roughly 670 donors were used, and that subset was treated as a discovery cohort. Of the roughly 390 genotyped donors, 65% to 90% were placed in the genetic ancestry cluster associated with self-reported Caucasian donors. Alongside the repertoire data, information on donor age, sex, ethnicity and CMV serostatus was compiled. Typing coverage varied by locus: about 629-640 donors for A, B, C, DRB1 and DQB1; approximately 500 for DQA1; 600 to 610 for DPA1; about 450 for DPB1. An earlier analysis of around 540 of the donors applied high-throughput TCR beta sequencing to assess whether each TCR beta V gene segment acted as functional or pseudogenic. A separate validation cohort of roughly 120 different subjects was used in addition to the roughly 620-subject first cohort. The later analysis used no new phenotypic data to find candidate immune exposures, relying instead on TCR beta sequences and their occurrence across donors. The T cell repertoires of under 700 subjects were profiled by immunosequencing and related to cytomegalovirus serostatus. A later analysis re-examined previously published TCR beta repertoires from just over 650 donors and added high-resolution HLA genotyping to investigate patterns of TCR occurrence. All discovery cohort repertoires had been generated on a single sequencing platform. An early release that covered about 640 HLA-typed donors contained 250 to 350 gigabases of sequencing data and about 93 million unique TCR sequences. The study was designed to test whether signatures of past pathogen exposure could be identified by cataloging public T cell receptors. Class I and class II HLA loci were covered by the typing at four-digit resolution. Among 300 to 500 genotyped donors of the cohort, an average of around 250,000 unique TCR beta nucleotide sequences was sequenced per donor, of which about 20% were non-productive. To predict cytomegalovirus infection status, the study brought together high-throughput TCR immunosequencing, statistical association of individual TCRs with disease status, and machine learning. Several DR-DQ haplotypes were treated as single units for association and clustering because of strong linkage in the cohort. The paper's findings and limits, for the study overall: A later analysis associated roughly 17,000 TCR beta sequences with specific HLA alleles at a false discovery rate of 0.05. Because the 87-base-pair reads could not distinguish some IMGT-functional V segments, including TRBV6-2 and TRBV6-3, those segments were excluded. In an earlier analysis of approximately 590 of the donors, most TCR beta V segments were observed in productive rearrangements about 87% or about 30% of the time, broadly matching IMGT annotations. According to a later genetic analysis, donors in an Asian-associated ancestry cluster had fewer N-insertions in productive TCRs than the approximately 690-donor mean. Three of the identified cytomegalovirus-associated TCR beta chains were confirmed in vitro to be specific for cytomegalovirus antigens. The sequencing pipeline was judged likely to have produced a cluster of highly shared sequence variants as a technical artifact. A later analysis found that most CMV-associated TCR beta chains appeared HLA-restricted, with HLA associations seemingly driven largely by CMV exposure. The earlier analysis of 587 of the donors excluded some 15 rarely observed V segments, including chromosome 9 orphons, because counts were too low. Assigning TCR associations to individual alleles was difficult when HLA alleles, especially DR and DQ, strongly co-occurred. Roughly uniform sequencing depth across donors was assumed in presence/absence analyses, although this assumption may not hold. For the cohort, immune exposure information was limited to CMV serostatus. According to the authors, the approach could potentially be generalized to other disease states and immunological phenotypes. The cohort was sequenced for TCR beta chains only, and without alpha or paired-chain data the features that could be detected were limited. Several of the top co-occurrence clusters appeared to be linked to parvovirus B19, influenza, CMV and Epstein-Barr virus, according to a later analysis. Cytomegalovirus status was reported to be diagnosed by the classifier with high specificity and sensitivity in both the original and validation cohorts. The study gave a list of around 170 TCR beta chains associated with cytomegalovirus. In a later genetic analysis, a missense DCLRE1C variant was associated with V-gene and J-gene trimming of TCR beta chains, and the association was replicated in an independent cohort. Most TCR sequences were observed very rarely across donors, whereas some public TCRs were present in many individuals. In a later analysis, HLA-associated TCR beta chains were found to be more clonally expanded and to have lower generation probabilities than equally common non-associated chains. In a later analysis, the rate of TCR association differed among HLA loci, with DRB1 alleles having the most associated TCRs and HLA-C alleles having the fewest. Linkage disequilibrium might explain the correlated functional status among segregating V segments, but an unknown experimental factor could not be excluded. Because some donors lacked HLA typing at each locus, the association tests relied only on the typed subset. A further reported finding was that TCR beta sequences accurately predicted the HLA-A and HLA-B alleles for most subjects in the first cohort.

Reading from cysteine to phenylalanine, the CDR3 counts 14 amino acids. Of the read, only the CDR3 DNA is kept; its 42 bases are in frame from base 1. Sequences LNHDA (CDR1) and SQIVND (CDR2) are obtained from the germline V gene (reference sequence). Trimming removed 3 bases from V and 10 bases from J, leaving 16 bases between the germline ends. The cohort was made up of roughly 670 healthy bone marrow donors. At the time of sampling, all cohort members were nominally healthy, though unrecorded immune exposures were likely present. The donor tested CMV seronegative and was one of the 352 seronegative cohort members. Every donor gave a peripheral blood sample, and the peripheral blood mononuclear cells from that sample were used for TCR beta sequencing. The Qiagen DNeasy Blood Extraction Kit was used to extract genomic DNA from the blood cell samples. Libraries were built with the immunoSEQ multiplex PCR assay. A mixture of 60 forward primers for TCR Vbeta segments and 13 reverse primers for TCR Jbeta segments was used in the multiplex PCR. Amplification of the CDR3 region of rearranged TCR beta genes was performed with a multiplex PCR assay on genomic DNA. Amplified TCR beta libraries were sequenced as 87-base-pair reads on the Illumina HiSeq System. The original methods were these. A later analysis counted tens of millions of unique TCR beta chains across the 640 or so repertoires, and roughly 9.9 million of these chains were shared by at least two donors. Raw reads were error-corrected and collapsed into unique sequences with a nearest-neighbor algorithm that merged closely related sequences to remove PCR and sequencing errors. CDR3 sequences were aligned to IMGT reference sequences to assign V, D and J gene segments. For a sequence to be retained, at least a six-nucleotide match to both a V gene segment and a J gene segment was required. Rearrangements were classified as productive when the CDR3 lacked stop codons and remained in frame with V and J, and all other rearrangements were classified as non-productive. Following IMGT convention, CDR3 was defined as the stretch from the second conserved V-encoded cysteine up to the conserved J-encoded phenylalanine. The earlier analysis of a few hundred of the donors excluded any sequence lacking an unambiguous match to a single V gene segment. In an earlier analysis of more than 500 of the donors, a V segment was called functional when productive rearrangements were above 56.7%, and segregating when the standard deviation between donors exceeded 5%. A statistical classification framework was built to diagnose cytomegalovirus status from the catalog of TCR beta chain sequences. A later analysis assigned V and J genes by comparing TCR nucleotide sequences with IMGT/GENE-DB human TR gene sequences. A later analysis assigned CDR3 sequences and most-parsimonious VDJ recombination scenarios with the TCRdist pipeline. In a later analysis, every TCR beta chain was defined by the combination of its CDR3 amino acid sequence and its V-gene family, and reads without a unique V-gene family were dropped. A later analysis removed 450 to 600 highly shared, low-generation-probability nucleotide sequences to deal with suspected cross-contamination and a sequencing artifact. For each public chain, a later analysis derived a clonal expansion index from normalized ranks of inferred template counts within each repertoire. A later analysis computed generation probabilities with a VDJ recombination model fitted to out-of-frame rearrangements, and checked the results against IGoR. In a later analysis, hypergeometric tests were used to score TCR-TCR, TCR-HLA and TCR-CMV co-occurrence, with a repertoire-size bias correction applied to TCR pairs. To estimate false discovery rates, a later analysis permuted the HLA or CMV assignments 20 times. In a later analysis, co-occurring TCRs were grouped with DBSCAN, and TCRdist sequence similarity was added when clustering was performed within HLA-allele-positive subsets. For co-occurrence clustering, repertoires with fewer than 30,000 or more than 120,000 public chains were excluded, along with 4 to 6 repertoires with anomalous nucleotide sharing. TCRdb's version of the immuneACCESS table is confined to in-frame rearrangements and falls short of the full clone set. An unresolved V gene accounts for under half of the shortfall where checked; the remainder is of unknown origin. Clone size and the V and J calls come from that table; the DNA yielded D and trimming. The sample yields around 100,000 clones; roughly 80% were counted once. The ten largest clones add up to 2.1% of the sample.

About this clone: Its antigen is not yet known. Nothing much larger sits one base from this clone, and base qualities are not available.

The TCR originated in a man between 18 and 29 years old in good health and CMV-seronegative. The sequenced sample consisted of PBMCs. Rearrangement joined TRBV19 to TRBJ2-1, with the D gene call left open. The bases read TGTGCCAGTAGTATTGGTACTCCGATCGGGGAGCAGTTCTTC. This sequence encodes CASSIGTPIGEQFF.